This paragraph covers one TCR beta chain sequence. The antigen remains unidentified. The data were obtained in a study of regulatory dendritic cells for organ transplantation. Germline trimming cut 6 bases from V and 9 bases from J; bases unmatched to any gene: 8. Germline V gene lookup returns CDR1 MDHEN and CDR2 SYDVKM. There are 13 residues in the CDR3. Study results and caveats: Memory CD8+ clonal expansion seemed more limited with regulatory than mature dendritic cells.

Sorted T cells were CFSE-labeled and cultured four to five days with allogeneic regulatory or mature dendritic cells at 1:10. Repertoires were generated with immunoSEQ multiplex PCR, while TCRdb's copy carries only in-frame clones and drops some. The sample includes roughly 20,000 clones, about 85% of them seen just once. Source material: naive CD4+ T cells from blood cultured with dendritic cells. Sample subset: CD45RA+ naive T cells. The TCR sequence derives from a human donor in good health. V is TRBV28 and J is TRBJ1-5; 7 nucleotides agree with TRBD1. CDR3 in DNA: TGTGCCAGCAGGCAACAGGGGAAGGTGCCCCAGCATTTT. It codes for CASRQQGKVPQHF.